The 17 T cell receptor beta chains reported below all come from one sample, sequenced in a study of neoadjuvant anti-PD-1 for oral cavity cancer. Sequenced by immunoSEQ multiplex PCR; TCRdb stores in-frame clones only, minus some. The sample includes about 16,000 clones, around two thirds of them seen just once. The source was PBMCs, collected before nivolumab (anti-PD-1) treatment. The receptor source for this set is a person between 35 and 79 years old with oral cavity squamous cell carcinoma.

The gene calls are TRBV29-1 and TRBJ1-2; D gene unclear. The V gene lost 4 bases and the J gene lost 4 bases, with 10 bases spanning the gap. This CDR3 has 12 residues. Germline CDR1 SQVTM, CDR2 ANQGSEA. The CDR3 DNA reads TGCAGCGTTGTATCAGGACTCTATGGCTACACCTTC. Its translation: CSVVSGLYGYTF.

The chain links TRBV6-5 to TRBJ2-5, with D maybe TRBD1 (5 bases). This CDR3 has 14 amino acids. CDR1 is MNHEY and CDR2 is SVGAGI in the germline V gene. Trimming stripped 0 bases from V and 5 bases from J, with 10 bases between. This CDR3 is CASSYSRPGETQYF. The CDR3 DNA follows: TGTGCCAGCAGTTACTCAAGGCCAGGGGAGACCCAGTACTTC.

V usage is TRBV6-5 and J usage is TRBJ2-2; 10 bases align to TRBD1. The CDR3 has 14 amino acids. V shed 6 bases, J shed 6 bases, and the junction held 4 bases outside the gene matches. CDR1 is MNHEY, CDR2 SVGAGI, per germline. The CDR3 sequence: CASSLGTGAGELFF. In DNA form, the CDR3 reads TGTGCCAGCAGCCTCGGGACAGGGGCCGGGGAGCTGTTTTTT.

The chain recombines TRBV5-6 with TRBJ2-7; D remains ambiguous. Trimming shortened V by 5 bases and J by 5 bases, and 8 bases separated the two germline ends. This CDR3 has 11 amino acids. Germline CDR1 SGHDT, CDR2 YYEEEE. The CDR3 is CASRGLDEQYF. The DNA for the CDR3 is TGTGCCAGCAGGGGTCTCGACGAGCAGTACTTC.

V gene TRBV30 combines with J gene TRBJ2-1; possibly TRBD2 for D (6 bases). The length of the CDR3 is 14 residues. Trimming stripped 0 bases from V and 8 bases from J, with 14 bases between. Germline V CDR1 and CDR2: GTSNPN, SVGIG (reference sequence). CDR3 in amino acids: CAWSVTGGGYEQFF. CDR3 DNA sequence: TGTGCCTGGAGTGTGACCGGTGGAGGGTATGAGCAGTTCTTC.

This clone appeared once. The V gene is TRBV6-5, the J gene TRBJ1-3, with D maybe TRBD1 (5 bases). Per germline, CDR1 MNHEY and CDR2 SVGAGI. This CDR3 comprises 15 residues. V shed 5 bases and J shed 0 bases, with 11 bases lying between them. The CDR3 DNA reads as TGTGCCAGCAGTAACCCCGGGGGCTCTGGAAACACCATATATTTT. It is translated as CASSNPGGSGNTIYF.

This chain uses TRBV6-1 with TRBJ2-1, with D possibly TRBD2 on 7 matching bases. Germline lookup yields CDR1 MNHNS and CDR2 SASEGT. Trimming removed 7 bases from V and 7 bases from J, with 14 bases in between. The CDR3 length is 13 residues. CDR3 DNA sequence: TGTGCCAGCATCGGCGGGGGCCTAAATGAGCAGTTCTTC. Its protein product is CASIGGGLNEQFF.

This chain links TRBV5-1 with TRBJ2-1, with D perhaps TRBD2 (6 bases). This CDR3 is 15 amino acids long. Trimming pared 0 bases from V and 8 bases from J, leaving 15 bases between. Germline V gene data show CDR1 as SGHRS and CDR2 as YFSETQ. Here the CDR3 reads CASSLGTTQWDEQFF. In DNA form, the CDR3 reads TGCGCCAGCAGCTTGGGGACTACCCAGTGGGATGAGCAGTTCTTC.

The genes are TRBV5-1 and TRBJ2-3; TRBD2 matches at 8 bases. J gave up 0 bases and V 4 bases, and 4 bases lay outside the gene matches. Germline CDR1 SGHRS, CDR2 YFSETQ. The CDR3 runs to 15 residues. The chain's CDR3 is CASSATSASTDTQYF. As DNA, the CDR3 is TGCGCCAGCAGCGCGACTAGCGCCAGCACAGATACGCAGTATTTT.

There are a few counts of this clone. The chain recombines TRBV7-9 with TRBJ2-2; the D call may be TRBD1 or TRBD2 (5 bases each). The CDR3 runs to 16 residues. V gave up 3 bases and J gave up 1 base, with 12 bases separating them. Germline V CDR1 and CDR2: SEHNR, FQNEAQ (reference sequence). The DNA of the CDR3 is TGTGCCAGCAGCTTGGGGTTGGGGGAGAACACCGGGGAGCTGTTTTTT. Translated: CASSLGLGENTGELFF.

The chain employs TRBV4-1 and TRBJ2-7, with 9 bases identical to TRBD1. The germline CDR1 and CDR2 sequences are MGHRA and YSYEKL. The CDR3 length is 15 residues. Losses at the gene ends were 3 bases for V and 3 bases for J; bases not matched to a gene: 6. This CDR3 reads CASSHSGTGFYEQYF. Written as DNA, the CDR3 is TGCGCCAGCAGCCACTCCGGGACAGGGTTCTACGAGCAGTACTTC.

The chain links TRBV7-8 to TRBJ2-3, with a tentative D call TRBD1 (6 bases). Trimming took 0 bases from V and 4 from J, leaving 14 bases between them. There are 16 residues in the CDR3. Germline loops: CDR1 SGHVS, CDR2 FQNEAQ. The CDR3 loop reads CASSLAATGQADTQYF. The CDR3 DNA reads TGTGCCAGCAGCTTAGCGGCGACAGGTCAGGCAGATACGCAGTATTTT.

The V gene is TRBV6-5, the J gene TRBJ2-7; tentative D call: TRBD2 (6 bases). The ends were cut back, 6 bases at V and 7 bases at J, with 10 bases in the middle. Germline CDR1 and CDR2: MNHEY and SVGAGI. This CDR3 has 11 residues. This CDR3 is CASRLGLEQYF. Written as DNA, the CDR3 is TGTGCCAGCAGACTCGGACTAGAGCAGTACTTC.

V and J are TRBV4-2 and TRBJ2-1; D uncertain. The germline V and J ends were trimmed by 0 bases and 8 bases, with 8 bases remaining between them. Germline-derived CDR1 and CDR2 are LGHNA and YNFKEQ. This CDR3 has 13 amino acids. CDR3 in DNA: TGTGCCAGCAGCCAAGATTCTGGCGATGAGCAGTTCTTC. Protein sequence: CASSQDSGDEQFF.

DNA for the CDR3: TGTGCCAGCAGTCGGGCTGGCGGGAATGAGCAGTTCTTC. It codes for CASSRAGGNEQFF. The chain recombines TRBV2 with TRBJ2-1; D may be TRBD2 (5 bases). V was shortened by 5 bases and J by 7 bases, with 12 bases between the two germline ends. The CDR3 extends over 13 amino acids. The V gene's germline CDR1 is SNHLY and CDR2 FYNNEI.

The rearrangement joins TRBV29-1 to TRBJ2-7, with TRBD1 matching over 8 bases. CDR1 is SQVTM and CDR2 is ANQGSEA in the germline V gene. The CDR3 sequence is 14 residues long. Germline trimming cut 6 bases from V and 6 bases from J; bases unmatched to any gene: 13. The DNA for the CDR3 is TGCAGCGTGCTAAATTATGGACAGGGCTCCGAGCAGTACTTC. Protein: CSVLNYGQGSEQYF.

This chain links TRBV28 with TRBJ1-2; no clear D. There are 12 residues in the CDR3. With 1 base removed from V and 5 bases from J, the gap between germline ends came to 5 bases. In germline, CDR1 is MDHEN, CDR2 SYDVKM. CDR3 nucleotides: TGTGCCAGCAGTTTATACAAATATGGCTACACCTTC. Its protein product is CASSLYKYGYTF.